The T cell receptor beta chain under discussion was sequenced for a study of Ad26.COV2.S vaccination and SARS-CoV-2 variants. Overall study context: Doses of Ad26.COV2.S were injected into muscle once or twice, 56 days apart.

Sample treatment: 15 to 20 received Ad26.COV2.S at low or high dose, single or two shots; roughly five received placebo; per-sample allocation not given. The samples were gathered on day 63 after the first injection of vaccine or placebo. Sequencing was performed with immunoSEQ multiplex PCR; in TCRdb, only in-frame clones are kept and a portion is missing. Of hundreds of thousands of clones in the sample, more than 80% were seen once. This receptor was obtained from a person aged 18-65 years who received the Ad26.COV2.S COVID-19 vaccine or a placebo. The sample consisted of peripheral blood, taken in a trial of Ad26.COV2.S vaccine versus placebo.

CDR3 sequence: CATSVMGYEQFF. As DNA, the CDR3 is TGTGCCACCAGTGTCATGGGCTATGAGCAGTTCTTC. The V and J genes are TRBV24-1 and TRBJ2-1, with D hard to call. The CDR3 covers 12 residues. Germline CDR1 is KGHDR and CDR2 is SFDVKD. V was cut by 5 bases and J by 8 bases, with 9 bases left in between.